These 32 T cell receptor beta chains share one sample of origin, sequenced in a study of blood T cell repertoires in COVID-19. The assay was immunoSEQ multiplex PCR, and TCRdb's table has in-frame clones only and misses some. The sample contains around 35,000 clones, more than 85% of which appear only once. Sequencing was performed on peripheral blood. The receptors were sampled from a human donor in a cohort sampled during active COVID-19.

This clone was seen only once. V is TRBV19 and J is TRBJ1-1; TRBD1 agrees at 7 bases. J lost 1 base, V lost 5 bases, and 7 bases had no gene match. The CDR3 length is 15 residues. Germline CDR1 LNHDA, CDR2 SQIVND (reference sequence). In DNA, the CDR3 is TGTGCCAGTAGTCCCCCAGGGACAGCGAACACTGAAGCTTTCTTT. Protein sequence: CASSPPGTANTEAFF.

The J gene is TRBJ1-1, the V gene TRBV6-5, with D unresolved. Trimming took 8 bases from V and 2 from J, leaving 9 bases between them. The CDR3 length is 12 residues. The germline V gene encodes CDR1 MNHEY and CDR2 SVGAGI. The CDR3 protein is CASLSRNTEAFF. The CDR3, as DNA: TGTGCCAGCCTTTCCAGAAACACTGAAGCTTTCTTT.

This rearrangement joins TRBV10-1 to TRBJ1-5; D perhaps matches TRBD1 (6 bases). The CDR3 is made up of 12 amino acids. Germline values: CDR1 WNHNN, CDR2 SYGVQD (reference sequence). V was clipped by 9 bases and J by 3 bases, with 9 bases between them. The CDR3 spells CARGHINQPQHF. Written as DNA, the CDR3 is TGCGCCAGGGGACATATCAATCAGCCCCAGCATTTT.

V usage is TRBV6-6 and J usage is TRBJ1-5, with a possible D match to TRBD1 (6 bases). CDR1 is MNHNY, CDR2 SVGAGI, per germline (reference sequence). V lost 4 bases to trimming and J lost 1 base, with 11 bases between them. There are 15 residues in the CDR3. The CDR3 here is CASSSPTGSNQPQHF. CDR3 sequence (DNA): TGTGCCAGCAGTTCCCCCACAGGGAGCAATCAGCCCCAGCATTTT.

The CDR3 DNA reads as TGTGCCAGCAGCCCTACAGGGGCCGGGGAGCTGTTTTTT. Amino acid sequence: CASSPTGAGELFF. The chain uses TRBV12-3 or TRBV12-4 and TRBJ2-2, with TRBD1 matching over 7 bases. The CDR3 spans 13 residues. Trimming at V came to 6 bases and at J to 6 bases, leaving 4 bases not matched to a gene.

The genes are TRBV3-1 (or the pseudogene TRBV3-2) and TRBJ2-1; 12 bases fit TRBD2. J was trimmed by 6 bases and V by 4 bases; bases with no gene match: 4. Germline V gives CDR1 LGHDT, CDR2 YNNKEL (reference sequence). This CDR3 has 15 residues. The CDR3 nucleotides read TGTGCCAGCAGCCCCCGACTAGCGGGAGCCAATGAGCAGTTCTTC. It yields the protein CASSPRLAGANEQFF.

The chain couples TRBV5-8 to TRBJ1-1; 9 bases are shared with TRBD1. V dropped 4 bases and J dropped 9; count of bases not matched to a gene: 7. Germline lookup yields CDR1 SGHTS and CDR2 YDEGEE. The CDR3 length is 13 residues. Written as DNA, the CDR3 is TGTGCCAGCAGCCACCCGGGACAGGGAAAAGCTTTCTTT. Protein product: CASSHPGQGKAFF.

This chain uses TRBV5-4 with TRBJ2-5; TRBD2 matches 7 bases. This CDR3 is 15 amino acids long. Unmatched junction bases numbered 7, after V lost 0 bases and J lost 5 bases. The germline V gene encodes CDR1 SGHNT and CDR2 YYREEE (reference sequence). The DNA for the CDR3 is TGTGCCAGCAGCTTGGGACTAGCCCAGTCGGAGACCCAGTACTTC. Translated: CASSLGLAQSETQYF.

The sample holds one count of this clone. V gene TRBV7-6 combines with J gene TRBJ1-1; 10 bases fit TRBD1. This CDR3 has 16 residues. CDR1 and CDR2 from the germline V gene are SGHVS and FNYEAQ. V dropped 4 bases and J dropped 1; count of bases not matched to a gene: 6. The CDR3 loop reads CASSSHRQGANTEAFF. Here the CDR3 DNA reads TGTGCCAGCAGCTCCCACAGACAGGGGGCGAACACTGAAGCTTTCTTT.

This clone is a singleton in its sample. The J gene is TRBJ1-4, the V gene TRBV19; 8 nucleotides match TRBD1. The germline V gene encodes CDR1 LNHDA and CDR2 SQIVND (reference sequence). This CDR3 has 15 amino acids. V was pared by 5 bases and J by 7 bases, with 9 bases of the junction left unmatched. CDR3 protein: CASSPADRVGEKLFF. CDR3 coding DNA: TGTGCCAGTAGTCCGGCGGACAGGGTGGGTGAAAAACTGTTTTTT. Full variable domain (remainder filled in from reference TRBV19 and TRBJ1-4): DGGITQSPKYLFRKEGQNVTLSCEQNLNHDAMYWYRQDPGQGLRLIYYSQIVNDFQKGDIAEGYSVSREKKESFPLTVTSAQKNPTAFYLCASSPADRVGEKLFFGSGTQLSVL.

The chain uses TRBV29-1 and TRBJ2-7; tentative D call: TRBD2 (6 bases). Looked up from germline, CDR1 is SQVTM and CDR2 is ANQGSEA. This CDR3 region has 13 residues. Between the trimmed V and J ends, which lost 6 bases and 4 bases, there was a span of 16 bases. The CDR3 DNA reads TGCAGCGTCGGGGACTCCCTGAGGTACGAGCAGTACTTC. As protein: CSVGDSLRYEQYF.

The chain has TRBV3-1 (or the pseudogene TRBV3-2) and TRBJ2-5; weak D call: TRBD1 (6 bases). The germline V gene has CDR1 LGHDT and CDR2 YNNKEL (reference sequence). The CDR3 runs 14 residues. Trimming stripped 4 bases from V and 2 bases from J, with 11 bases between. The CDR3 here is CASSPGQIQETQYF. The DNA for the CDR3 is TGTGCCAGCAGCCCCGGACAGATACAAGAGACCCAGTACTTC.

The V and J genes are TRBV19 and TRBJ2-1; 7 bases fit TRBD1. The V segment lost 3 bases and the J segment 2 bases; nucleotides outside the gene matches: 4. The germline gives CDR1 LNHDA, CDR2 SQIVND (reference sequence). CDR3 length: 15 amino acids. The CDR3 sequence is CASSIFGQAYNEQFF. The DNA for the CDR3 is TGTGCCAGTAGTATTTTCGGACAGGCCTACAATGAGCAGTTCTTC.

V is TRBV25-1 and J is TRBJ2-1, with D unclear. V was pared by 3 bases and J by 10 bases, with 7 bases between. Germline V gene sequence: CDR1 MGHDK, CDR2 SYGVNS. CDR3 size: 11 residues. As DNA, the CDR3 is TGTGCCAGCAGTGACTGGCAAGAGCAGTTCTTC. It is translated as CASSDWQEQFF.

CDR3 residues: CASSPPQGRSTGELFF. The CDR3 DNA is TGTGCCAGCTCACCGCCACAGGGTCGGAGCACCGGGGAGCTGTTTTTT. The gene calls are TRBV18 and TRBJ2-2, with D possibly being TRBD1 (6 bases). Trimming removed 3 bases at V and 4 bases at J, with 15 bases between. The CDR3 length is 16 residues. Germline V gene lookup returns CDR1 KGHSH and CDR2 LQKENI.

V usage is TRBV18 and J usage is TRBJ2-2; tentatively, D is TRBD1 (6 bases). V shed 3 bases and J shed 4 bases, with 12 bases lying between them. This CDR3 has 15 residues. In germline, CDR1 is KGHSH, CDR2 LQKENI. DNA for the CDR3: TGTGCCAGCTCACCTCAGACAGGCCGCACCGGGGAGCTGTTTTTT. It translates to CASSPQTGRTGELFF.

This sequence joins TRBV9 and TRBJ2-2; 8 bases match TRBD2. From germline, CDR1 is SGDLS and CDR2 YYNGEE. The CDR3 contains 14 residues. After removal of 3 bases from V and 13 bases from J, the junction contained 11 bases not matched to a gene. The CDR3 DNA reads TGTGCCAGCAGCGCACAACCGGGGACTAGAGGGCTGTTTTTT. Protein sequence: CASSAQPGTRGLFF.

The chain employs TRBV7-2 and TRBJ2-2; 8 bases are shared with TRBD2. V dropped 3 bases and J dropped 5; count of bases not matched to a gene: 8. The CDR3 runs to 16 residues. The germline gives CDR1 SGHTA, CDR2 FQGNSA. The CDR3 DNA follows: TGTGCCAGCAGCTTCCCTGAGGTAGCGGGAACCGGGGAGCTGTTTTTT. This sequence encodes CASSFPEVAGTGELFF.

The V call is TRBV5-6, the J call TRBJ1-1; the D is unclear. V shed 6 bases and J shed 1 base, with 13 bases lying between them. The CDR3 consists of 14 residues. Germline V gene lookup returns CDR1 SGHDT and CDR2 YYEEEE. CDR3 sequence: CASTSGEENTEAFF. CDR3 in DNA: TGTGCCAGCACCTCGGGAGAGGAGAACACTGAAGCTTTCTTT.

This chain joins TRBV6-1 and TRBJ2-5; 8 nucleotides agree with TRBD1. The V segment lost 0 bases and the J segment 4 bases; nucleotides outside the gene matches: 4. This CDR3 spans 15 amino acids. Per the germline V gene, CDR1 is MNHNS and CDR2 is SASEGT. The CDR3 DNA reads as TGTGCCAGCAGTGAAGCGGTCACAGGGGGAGAGACCCAGTACTTC. It is translated as CASSEAVTGGETQYF.

The V gene is TRBV19, the J gene TRBJ2-2; a possible D gene is TRBD1 (5 bases). V was clipped by 7 bases and J by 2 bases, with 8 bases between them. CDR3 length: 13 amino acids. Germline CDR1 is LNHDA and CDR2 is SQIVND (reference sequence). The CDR3 loop reads CASTQGNTGELFF. The DNA for the CDR3 is TGTGCCAGTACCCAGGGAAACACCGGGGAGCTGTTTTTT.

The V gene is TRBV5-4, the J gene TRBJ1-1, with D possibly being TRBD1 (6 bases). This CDR3 has 16 residues. Trimming took off 2 bases at V and 0 bases at J, with 14 bases between the two ends. The germline CDR1 and CDR2 sequences are SGHNT and YYREEE (reference sequence). In DNA, the CDR3 is TGTGCCAGCAGCTTTGGGGGGGGCGTCATGAACACTGAAGCTTTCTTT. Translated: CASSFGGGVMNTEAFF.

The J gene is TRBJ2-7, the V gene TRBV30, with 9 bases identical to TRBD1. The CDR3 is 16 residues long. Germline V gene sequence: CDR1 GTSNPN, CDR2 SVGIG (reference sequence). The V and J ends lost 3 bases and 6 bases, in that order; junction bases with no gene match: 15. CDR3 DNA: TGTGCCTGGAGGCAACCGGGACAGGGAAGGCCCGGCGAGCAGTACTTC. This gives the protein CAWRQPGQGRPGEQYF.

This clone showed up just a few times. The rearrangement uses TRBV2 and TRBJ1-6, with 9 bases matching TRBD1. The germline gives CDR1 SNHLY, CDR2 FYNNEI. This CDR3 is built from 13 residues. J was trimmed by 10 bases and V by 9 bases; bases with no gene match: 7. The CDR3 protein is CARRGQGDSPLHF. Here the CDR3 DNA reads TGTGCCAGGAGGGGACAGGGAGACTCACCCCTCCACTTT.

This chain links TRBV5-1 with TRBJ2-3; 15 bases agree with TRBD2. With V trimmed by 4 bases and J by 2 bases, 11 bases remained unmatched. The CDR3 spans 19 residues. CDR1 and CDR2 (germline): SGHRS, YFSETQ. The CDR3 spells CASSGGLAGGTVLTDTQYF. In DNA form, the CDR3 reads TGCGCCAGCAGCGGGGGACTAGCGGGAGGCACAGTCCTCACAGATACGCAGTATTTT.

This clone is deemed large (0.1 to 1%). The genes are TRBV5-1 and TRBJ2-2, with a tentative D call TRBD1 (6 bases). CDR3 size: 13 residues. The germline V and J ends were trimmed by 0 bases and 15 bases, with 15 bases remaining between them. Germline assignment: CDR1 SGHRS and CDR2 YFSETQ. The CDR3: CASSLAENRVLFF. As DNA, the CDR3 is TGCGCCAGCAGCTTGGCAGAAAACAGGGTGTTGTTTTTT.

The chain is built from TRBV7-8 and TRBJ1-2; D remains unclear. CDR3 length equals 15 residues. Germline CDR1 reads SGHVS; CDR2 reads FQNEAQ. V was shortened by 5 bases and J by 1 base, with 14 bases between the two germline ends. This CDR3 reads CASSPRWSDNYGYTF. For the CDR3, the DNA is TGTGCCAGCAGCCCTCGGTGGAGCGATAACTATGGCTACACCTTC.

J is TRBJ2-2 and V is TRBV3-1 (or the pseudogene TRBV3-2); tentatively, D is TRBD2 (6 bases). This CDR3 comprises 16 residues. CDR1 is LGHDT and CDR2 is YNNKEL in the germline V gene (reference sequence). Trimming stripped 4 bases from V and 4 bases from J, with 16 bases between. The CDR3 bases are TGTGCCAGCAGCCCCCCAAGGGACTGGAGCACCGGGGAGCTGTTTTTT. Amino acid sequence: CASSPPRDWSTGELFF.

This sequence joins TRBV5-3 and TRBJ2-1; 11 nucleotides match TRBD2. TRBV5-3 is an ORF; its function is uncertain. V lost 3 bases and J lost 7; bases outside the gene matches: 15. There are 18 residues in the CDR3. CDR3 coding DNA: TGTGCCAGAAGCTCGGACGTTAGCGGGAGGGCCTATCGAAATGAGCAGTTCTTC. Translation: CARSSDVSGRAYRNEQFF.

The genes are TRBV4-1 and TRBJ2-5; TRBD2 matches at 10 bases. Germline-derived CDR1 and CDR2 are MGHRA and YSYEKL. There are 14 residues in the CDR3. The trim removed 4 bases at V and 4 bases at J, leaving 3 bases unmatched. The CDR3 bases are TGCGCCAGCAGCCTAGCGGGGGGTTCAGAGACCCAGTACTTC. This codes for CASSLAGGSETQYF.

This clone was found once. V usage is TRBV6-2 or TRBV6-3 and J usage is TRBJ2-7; possibly TRBD1 for D (5 bases). The length of the CDR3 is 13 residues. The ends were cut back, 2 bases at V and 0 bases at J, with 5 bases in the middle. CDR1 is MNHEY, CDR2 SVGEGT, per germline. The CDR3 protein is CASSYDSSYEQYF. In DNA form, the CDR3 reads TGTGCCAGCAGTTACGACAGCTCCTACGAGCAGTACTTC.

The V call is TRBV5-8, the J call TRBJ2-1; 13 nucleotides align to TRBD2. V dropped 1 base and J dropped 6; count of bases not matched to a gene: 7. This CDR3 has 17 amino acids. Looked up from germline, CDR1 is SGHTS and CDR2 is YDEGEE. In nucleotides, the CDR3 is TGTGCCAGCAGCTTGCGCACGGGACTAGCGGGGAGCAATGAGCAGTTCTTC. Amino acids: CASSLRTGLAGSNEQFF.